The rows below give T cell receptor beta chains drawn from one sample of a study of breast tumors, draining lymph nodes, adjacent tissues. One entry per CDR3 protein results from TCRdb running MiXCR on the multiplex PCR reads. The repertoire includes some 7,600 distinct CDR3 sequences, 65% to 75% of them detected once, and around 40% sits in the top ten. The sequenced material came from tumor-adjacent breast tissue. The receptors derive from a female donor with breast cancer. Some clones in this sample may be carry-over from other donors' samples. CDR3s include the opening cysteine and the closing phenylalanine or tryptophan. The D gene is left open where the match is weak. For some rows the clone size is stated as once, few or many, or as a class when expanded; others skip it.

clone_size d_call j_call v_call cdr3_nt cdr3_aa
NA NA TRBJ1-2 TRBV24-1 TGTGCCACCAGTGGGTACGAAAGTAACTATGGCTACACCTTC CATSGYESNYGYTF
NA TRBD2 TRBJ2-2 TRBV2 TGTGCCAGCAGCCCTCTTAGCGGGGGCCACGGGGAGCTGTTTTTT CASSPLSGGHGELFF
once NA TRBJ2-7 TRBV4-1 TGCGCCAGCAGCCAATCATGGACAGATGAGCAGTACTTC CASSQSWTDEQYF
NA NA TRBJ1-6 TRBV30 TGTGCCTGGCAGGGCCAAACTAATTCACCCCTCCACTTT CAWQGQTNSPLHF
medium-sized NA TRBJ2-5 TRBV7-9 TGTGCCAGCAGCCCCCGGTGGGAGACCCAGTACTTC CASSPRWETQYF
NA TRBD2 TRBJ2-1 TRBV19 TGTGCCAGTAGTATACTAGCGGGAGAGTTTCGGGTCAATGAGCAGTTCTTC CASSILAGEFRVNEQFF
once NA TRBJ2-5 TRBV29-1 TGCAGCGTTGTTGGTGCATCTTCGGATGAGACCCAGTACTTC CSVVGASSDETQYF
medium-sized NA TRBJ2-3 TRBV12-3/TRBV12-4 TGTGCCAGCAGTTTAAATGGGCAGCTAGTAGATACGCAGTATTTT CASSLNGQLVDTQYF
NA NA TRBJ2-1 TRBV10-3 TGTGCCATCAGTGAGTCGGATAATCCCAATGAGCAGTTCTTC CAISESDNPNEQFF
NA TRBD1 TRBJ1-4 TRBV20-1 TGCAGTGCTAGAGATTGGGGACAGGGTAATGAAAAACTGTTTTTT CSARDWGQGNEKLFF
once NA TRBJ1-5 TRBV20-1 TGCAGTGCCAAAAGCCCCGGCAGGCAGCCCCAGCATTTT CSAKSPGRQPQHF
NA TRBD2 TRBJ2-1 TRBV6-4 TGTGCCAGCAGTGTCGGGAGGTTTAGCTCCTACAATGGGCAGTTCTTC CASSVGRFSSYNGQFF
NA NA TRBJ2-7 TRBV5-1 TGCGCCAGCAGCTTGGACGGTGGGAGCTACAACGAGCAGTACTTC CASSLDGGSYNEQYF
NA NA TRBJ1-2 TRBV6-1 TGTGCCAGCAGTGAAGTTGGGATCTATGGCTACACCTTC CASSEVGIYGYTF
NA NA TRBJ1-6 TRBV20-1 TGCAGTGCTCCCGAGGGGATGAATTCACCCCTCCACTTT CSAPEGMNSPLHF
NA NA TRBJ2-1 TRBV20-1 TGCAGTGCCCGATATGAGGGGGTTCAGTTCTTC CSARYEGVQFF
NA NA TRBJ1-3 TRBV6-6 TGTGCCAGCACCGAGACGCCCTCTGGAAGCACCATATATTTT CASTETPSGSTIYF
NA NA TRBJ1-5 TRBV4-1 TGCGCCAGCAGCCAAGTTCCCGGTAGCAATCAGCCCCAGCATTTT CASSQVPGSNQPQHF
once NA TRBJ2-7 TRBV7-2 TGTGCCAGCAGCTTAGCGCCTAGCTGGGCCTCCTACGAGCAGTACTTC CASSLAPSWASYEQYF
many NA TRBJ2-3 TRBV12-3/TRBV12-4 TGTGCCAGCAGCATTGGCGGAAATACGCAGTATTTT CASSIGGNTQYF
once TRBD1 TRBJ2-3 TRBV5-1 TGCGCCAGCAGCGTACAGGGGGGCGTCGCAGATACGCAGTATTTT CASSVQGGVADTQYF
NA NA TRBJ2-7 TRBV5-5 TGTGCCAGCAGAGGACTCGCCACCTACGAGCAGTACTTC CASRGLATYEQYF
NA TRBD1 TRBJ2-1 TRBV29-1 TGCAGCGCGGGACAGGCGACCTACAATGAGCAGTTCTTC CSAGQATYNEQFF
NA TRBD2 TRBJ2-5 TRBV19 TGTGCCACCTCTAGCGGACAAGAGACCCAGTACTTC CATSSGQETQYF
NA NA TRBJ2-7 TRBV7-9 TGTGCCAGCAGCTTAGTACCGTTCTACGAGCAGTACTTC CASSLVPFYEQYF
medium-sized NA TRBJ2-7 TRBV7-9 TGTGCCAGCAGTAATGATCGCTCTCACGAGCAGTACTTC CASSNDRSHEQYF
NA TRBD2 TRBJ2-1 TRBV24-1 TGTGCCACCAGTGAGAATAGCGGGAGGCAGTTCTTC CATSENSGRQFF
NA TRBD2 TRBJ2-1 TRBV18 TGTGCCAGCTCACCCGGACTAGCGGGAGGTGAGCAGTTCTTC CASSPGLAGGEQFF
NA TRBD1 TRBJ1-1 TRBV24-1 TGTGCCACCAGTGATCTAGGGGGCCTTGAAGCTTTCTTT CATSDLGGLEAFF
NA NA TRBJ2-1 TRBV20-1 TGCAGTGCTGGGGGGAGTAGCGGATACAATGAGCAGTTCTTC CSAGGSSGYNEQFF